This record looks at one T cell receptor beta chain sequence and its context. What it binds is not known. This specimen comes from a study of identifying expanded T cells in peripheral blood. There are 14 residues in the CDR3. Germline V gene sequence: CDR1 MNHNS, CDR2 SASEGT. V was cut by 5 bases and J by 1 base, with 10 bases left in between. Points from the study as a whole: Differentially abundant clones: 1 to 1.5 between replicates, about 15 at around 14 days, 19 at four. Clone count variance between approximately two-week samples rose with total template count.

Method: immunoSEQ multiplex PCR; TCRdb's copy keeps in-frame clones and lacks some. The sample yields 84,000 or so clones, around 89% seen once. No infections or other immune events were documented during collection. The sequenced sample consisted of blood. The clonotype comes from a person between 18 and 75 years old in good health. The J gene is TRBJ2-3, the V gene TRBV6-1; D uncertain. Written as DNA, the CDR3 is TGTGCCAGCAGTCTCGACTGGGGCACAGATACGCAGTATTTT. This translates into CASSLDWGTDTQYF.